This T cell receptor (beta chain) originates from a study of T cell responses to AZD1222 COVID-19 vaccine. V was clipped by 7 bases and J by 7 bases; unmatched bases: 7. The CDR3 extends over 14 amino acids. CDR1 and CDR2 from the germline V gene are SGHVS and FQNEAQ. Worth noting for this clone: Its specificity is not known.

General study findings and limits: Sampled repertoires all dated from after the peak T cell response. Just a handful of AZD1222 recipients tested seropositive at baseline. There were vaccine-associated CD4 TCRs across spike, dominant at 160-218 and 743-854. There were mostly white British donors and more females than males, and clonal diversity was possibly underestimated.

Sequenced by immunoSEQ multiplex PCR; TCRdb stores in-frame clones only, minus some. The profile shows about 120,000 clones, roughly 89% of them singletons. The source of this sequence is an adult in good health. This sample comprised peripheral blood, obtained on day 0 of AZD1222 vaccination. The rearrangement uses TRBV7-8 and TRBJ1-6; 7 positions match TRBD1. DNA of the CDR3: TGTGCCAGCACCCTCGACAGGGCGAATTCACCCCTCCACTTT. The encoded protein is CASTLDRANSPLHF. Full variable domain (outside the CDR3, taken from reference TRBV7-8 and TRBJ1-6): GAGVSQSPRYKVAKRGQDVALRCDPISGHVSLFWYQQALGQGPEFLTYFQNEAQLDKSGLPSDRFFAERPEGSVSTLKIQRTQQEDSAVYLCASTLDRANSPLHFGNGTRLTVT.